These 27 T cell receptor beta chains originate from one sample sequenced in a study of T cell responses to AZD1222 COVID-19 vaccine. Sequenced by immunoSEQ multiplex PCR; TCRdb stores in-frame clones only, minus some. The data contain roughly 150,000 clones, roughly nine tenths of them seen just once; the ten biggest clones take up over 3%. Material: peripheral blood, obtained on day 0 of AZD1222 vaccination. The source of these receptors is an adult in good health.

This sequence joins TRBV10-3 and TRBJ2-2; 11 bases are shared with TRBD2. J lost 4 bases, V lost 8 bases, and 0 bases had no gene match. The CDR3 length is 13 residues. The germline V gene has CDR1 ENHRY and CDR2 SYGVKD. The DNA for the CDR3 is TGTGCCATCGGGACTAGCGGCACCGGGGAGCTGTTTTTT. It is translated as CAIGTSGTGELFF.

This chain uses TRBV11-1 with TRBJ1-2, with no clear D. V was shortened by 1 base and J by 2 bases, with 5 bases between the two germline ends. Germline loops: CDR1 SGHAT, CDR2 FQDESV (reference sequence). The CDR3 has 13 residues. CDR3 DNA: TGTGCCAGCAGCTTAGGCTCCAACTATGGCTACACCTTC. Translation: CASSLGSNYGYTF.

The chain is built from TRBV5-6 and TRBJ1-4, with D possibly matching TRBD1 (6 bases). Germline V gene lookup returns CDR1 SGHDT and CDR2 YYEEEE. This CDR3 is built from 15 residues. Trimming pared 5 bases from V and 5 bases from J, leaving 16 bases between. This chain's CDR3 is CASRSTGLGNEKLFF. The CDR3 bases are TGTGCCAGCAGATCTACAGGGCTGGGGAATGAAAAACTGTTTTTT.

This clone occurred once. This chain links TRBV19 with TRBJ2-7, with a tentative D call TRBD1 (5 bases). Germline CDR1 reads LNHDA; CDR2 reads SQIVND (reference sequence). V lost 6 bases and J 5 bases, leaving 14 bases between the germline ends. CDR3 length: 13 amino acids. CDR3 residues: CASRRQNRDEQYF. The CDR3 DNA reads as TGTGCCAGTAGAAGACAGAATAGGGACGAGCAGTACTTC.

This rearrangement joins TRBV28 to TRBJ1-6; D is uncertain. V lost 1 base, J lost 8 bases, and 3 bases lay in between. Germline V gene sequence: CDR1 MDHEN, CDR2 SYDVKM. The CDR3 spans 12 residues. As DNA, the CDR3 is TGTGCCAGCAGTTTATCTCATTCACCCCTCCACTTT. Residues: CASSLSHSPLHF. Together with reference TRBV28 and TRBJ1-6, the CDR3 gives the full variable domain: DVKVTQSSRYLVKRTGEKVFLECVQDMDHENMFWYRQDPGLGLRLIYFSYDVKMKEKGDIPEGYSVSREKKERFSLILESASTNQTSMYLCASSLSHSPLHFGNGTRLTVT.

Written as DNA, the CDR3 is TGTGCCATCAAAGGTAGCGGGACAGGGTCACGGGAGCTGTTTTTT. This gives the protein CAIKGSGTGSRELFF. This rearrangement joins TRBV10-3 to TRBJ2-2; possible D gene TRBD1, 9 bases. CDR3 length equals 15 residues. V gave up 7 bases and J gave up 9 bases, with 21 bases separating them. Germline assignment: CDR1 ENHRY and CDR2 SYGVKD.

V is TRBV28 and J is TRBJ1-5; D might be TRBD1 (6 bases). Trimming removed 5 bases from V and 1 base from J, with 12 bases in between. This CDR3 is 15 amino acids long. Germline V gives CDR1 MDHEN, CDR2 SYDVKM. The CDR3 DNA sequence: TGTGCCAGCAGTCCCGTCAGGGGAAGCAATCAGCCCCAGCATTTT. Translation gives CASSPVRGSNQPQHF. Looking up the rest from reference TRBV28 and TRBJ1-5 gives the full variable domain: DVKVTQSSRYLVKRTGEKVFLECVQDMDHENMFWYRQDPGLGLRLIYFSYDVKMKEKGDIPEGYSVSREKKERFSLILESASTNQTSMYLCASSPVRGSNQPQHFGDGTRLSIL.

CDR3 in DNA: TGTGCCAGCAGCGCGACTAGCGTTATGGGGGAGCAGTACTTC. Translation gives CASSATSVMGEQYF. The rearrangement links TRBV7-2 to TRBJ2-7, with 8 bases matching TRBD2. CDR3 length: 14 residues. Germline trimming cut 5 bases from V and 7 bases from J; bases unmatched to any gene: 10. Germline assignment: CDR1 SGHTA and CDR2 FQGNSA.

The chain links TRBV5-1 to TRBJ1-1; D not certain. Germline values: CDR1 SGHRS, CDR2 YFSETQ. V was cut by 0 bases and J by 7 bases, with 13 bases left in between. The CDR3 loop spans 14 amino acids. This CDR3 is CASSLGAVQDEAFF. CDR3 nucleotide sequence: TGCGCCAGCAGCTTGGGAGCGGTGCAGGATGAAGCTTTCTTT. Variable domain in full (rest from reference TRBV5-1 and TRBJ1-1): KAGVTQTPRYLIKTRGQQVTLSCSPISGHRSVSWYQQTPGQGLQFLFEYFSETQRNKGNFPGRFSGRQFSNSRSEMNVSTLELGDSALYLCASSLGAVQDEAFFGQGTRLTVV.

The chain is built from TRBV4-2 and TRBJ1-5; D gene ambiguous. Trimming cost V 1 base and J 3 bases, with 13 bases left between them. The CDR3 loop spans 16 amino acids. Per germline, CDR1 LGHNA and CDR2 YNFKEQ. The CDR3 DNA reads TGTGCCAGCAGCCAAGTGCAAGGGTTTTTCAATCAGCCCCAGCATTTT. Its protein product is CASSQVQGFFNQPQHF.

CDR3 protein: CASSPSDRGSYEQYF. The DNA of the CDR3 is TGTGCCAGCTCACCATCGGACAGGGGGTCCTACGAGCAGTACTTC. The V and J genes are TRBV18 and TRBJ2-7, with 10 bases identical to TRBD1. After removal of 2 bases from V and 1 base from J, the junction contained 2 bases not matched to a gene. There are 15 residues in the CDR3. The V gene's germline CDR1 is KGHSH and CDR2 LQKENI.

The chain employs TRBV28 and TRBJ1-2; perhaps TRBD1 as D (6 bases). CDR1 and CDR2 (germline): MDHEN, SYDVKM. This CDR3 contains 15 residues. Trimming pared 4 bases from V and 0 bases from J, leaving 12 bases between. The CDR3, as DNA: TGTGCCAGCAGTTCAGGGGTCCTAGCTAACTATGGCTACACCTTC. Protein: CASSSGVLANYGYTF.

The chain uses TRBV7-8 and TRBJ1-2; D perhaps matches TRBD1 (6 bases). The CDR3 has 13 amino acids. V shed 5 bases and J shed 7 bases, with 14 bases lying between them. Germline V lookup: CDR1 SGHVS, CDR2 FQNEAQ. The CDR3 coding sequence is TGTGCCAGCAGCCCGCGGGTAGGGGGTGGCTACACCTTC. This sequence encodes CASSPRVGGGYTF.

The chain couples TRBV5-1 to TRBJ2-7; 10 nucleotides align to TRBD2. There are 14 residues in the CDR3. V lost 0 bases, J lost 6 bases, and 3 bases stayed unmatched. Per the germline V gene, CDR1 is SGHRS and CDR2 is YFSETQ. The DNA of the CDR3 is TGCGCCAGCAGCTTGGTAGCGGGAGGAAGCGAGCAGTACTTC. This translates into CASSLVAGGSEQYF.

The V call is TRBV6-6, the J call TRBJ1-5; 7 bases agree with TRBD1. The V segment lost 6 bases and the J segment 1 base; nucleotides outside the gene matches: 6. Germline V gives CDR1 MNHNY, CDR2 SVGAGI (reference sequence). The CDR3 is 15 residues long. CDR3 DNA: TGTGCCAGCAGCTACAGGGGTTTAAGCAATCAGCCCCAGCATTTT. Its protein product is CASSYRGLSNQPQHF.

This chain uses TRBV7-7 with TRBJ2-3, with D perhaps TRBD1 or TRBD2 (6 bases each). Germline lookup yields CDR1 SSHAT and CDR2 FNYEAQ (reference sequence). Deletions cut 5 bases from V and 10 bases from J, with 25 bases between. This CDR3 comprises 16 residues. The CDR3 sequence is CASSPGRGDRRYAQYF. In DNA, the CDR3 is TGTGCCAGCAGCCCTGGTAGGGGGGACCGGCGGTATGCGCAGTATTTT.

J is TRBJ2-1 and V is TRBV7-2; D is perhaps TRBD1 (6 bases). Trimming cost V 2 bases and J 9 bases, with 11 bases left between them. Germline assignment: CDR1 SGHTA and CDR2 FQGNSA. The CDR3 length is 13 residues. The CDR3 nucleotides read TGTGCCAGCAGCTTACTTACAGGGAGTGAGCAGTTCTTC. It yields the protein CASSLLTGSEQFF.

The rearrangement uses TRBV27 and TRBJ2-3, with a possible D match to TRBD2 (5 bases). The CDR3 runs to 15 residues. The germline CDR1 and CDR2 sequences are MNHEY and SMNVEV (reference sequence). Trimming cost V 5 bases and J 1 base, with 13 bases left between them. CDR3 sequence: CASSGYGSRTDTQYF. In DNA, the CDR3 is TGTGCCAGCAGTGGCTATGGGAGCCGCACAGATACGCAGTATTTT.

The V gene is TRBV7-9, the J gene TRBJ2-2; weak D call: TRBD2 (6 bases). With 7 bases removed from V and 1 base from J, the gap between germline ends came to 10 bases. The CDR3 length is 14 residues. Germline CDR1 and CDR2: SEHNR and FQNEAQ (reference sequence). Here the CDR3 reads CASTPGVNTGELFF. The CDR3 nucleotides are TGTGCCAGCACCCCGGGGGTGAACACCGGGGAGCTGTTTTTT.

This chain joins TRBV19 and TRBJ1-6; possibly TRBD1 for D (5 bases). The germline gives CDR1 LNHDA, CDR2 SQIVND (reference sequence). This CDR3 has 16 amino acids. V lost 3 bases and J lost 5, with 14 bases in between. DNA of the CDR3: TGTGCCAGTAGTATGTCCGGGGCTTTCGATAATTCACCCCTCCACTTT. Its translation is CASSMSGAFDNSPLHF.

The genes are TRBV5-5 and TRBJ1-1, with 11 nucleotides matching TRBD1. The CDR3 consists of 15 residues. After removal of 4 bases from V and 4 bases from J, the junction contained 6 bases not matched to a gene. The germline V gene encodes CDR1 SGHKS and CDR2 YYEKEE (reference sequence). The CDR3 loop reads CASSRPGTGGTEAFF. The CDR3 region has the DNA TGTGCCAGCAGCAGGCCCGGGACAGGGGGCACTGAAGCTTTCTTT.

In its sample, this clone was seen once. This rearrangement joins TRBV9 to TRBJ2-5, with TRBD2 as a possible D gene (5 bases). The CDR3 is made up of 15 amino acids. Germline values: CDR1 SGDLS, CDR2 YYNGEE. Trimming took off 0 bases at V and 1 base at J, with 10 bases between the two ends. CDR3 coding DNA: TGTGCCAGCAGCGTAGGGTTGGACTCCCAAGAGACCCAGTACTTC. As protein: CASSVGLDSQETQYF.

The V and J genes are TRBV2 and TRBJ2-2; 9 bases are shared with TRBD2. Per the germline V gene, CDR1 is SNHLY and CDR2 is FYNNEI. Trimming took 6 bases from V and 6 from J; bases not matched to a gene: 14. The CDR3 covers 17 residues. The CDR3 is CASRSWAGGPSAGELFF. The CDR3 DNA is TGTGCCAGCAGGAGTTGGGCGGGAGGGCCCTCTGCCGGGGAGCTGTTTTTT.

V is TRBV6-1 and J is TRBJ2-7; no definite D call. The CDR3 loop spans 14 amino acids. CDR1 is MNHNS and CDR2 is SASEGT in the germline V gene. Trimming took off 6 bases at V and 1 base at J, with 13 bases between the two ends. CDR3 protein: CASSPSRLSYEQYF. In DNA, the CDR3 is TGTGCCAGCAGCCCATCGAGGCTTTCCTACGAGCAGTACTTC.

This clone was found once. This sequence joins TRBV6-5 and TRBJ2-3; D may correspond to TRBD1 or TRBD2 (6 bases each). CDR1 MNHEY and CDR2 SVGAGI come from the germline V gene. With 10 bases removed from V and 2 bases from J, the gap between germline ends came to 16 bases. The CDR3 totals 14 residues. The CDR3: CATKGGRFTDTQYF. The CDR3 bases are TGTGCCACTAAAGGGGGGAGATTCACAGATACGCAGTATTTT.

The chain recombines TRBV5-5 with TRBJ2-7, with 8 bases lining up with TRBD1. Unmatched junction bases numbered 9, after V lost 4 bases and J lost 3 bases. This CDR3 spans 15 amino acids. Germline loops: CDR1 SGHKS, CDR2 YYEKEE (reference sequence). DNA of the CDR3: TGTGCCAGCAGCCCCCTGGGGGACAGGCTCTACGAGCAGTACTTC. Its translation is CASSPLGDRLYEQYF.

The gene calls are TRBV6-2 or TRBV6-3 and TRBJ2-2; TRBD2 is a possible D gene (6 bases). The CDR3 contains 15 residues. Germline loops: CDR1 MNHEY, CDR2 SVGEGT. Trimming shortened V by 2 bases and J by 3 bases, and 10 bases separated the two germline ends. CDR3 in amino acids: CASSYGGTHTGELFF. CDR3 bases: TGTGCCAGCAGTTACGGAGGGACCCACACCGGGGAGCTGTTTTTT.